This T cell receptor beta chain was documented in a study of blood T cell repertoires in COVID-19 (dated by TCRdb to 2018 to 2020). Regarding the research as a whole: The collaborator samples originated in the United States, Italy and Spain and spanned the acute and convalescent phases of COVID-19. The material from the prospective study consisted of cDNA or gDNA derived from T cells, B-cell-depleted T cells, or PBMCs. The dataset comprised deeply sampled blood TCRbeta repertoires from subjects exposed to, actively infected with, or recovered from COVID-19. The repertoires were made available in a free public database intended to serve as a resource for research on the immune response to SARS-CoV-2. The samples were drawn from two sources: the first 160 participants of the ongoing ImmuneRACE study, and 1,000 to 1,500 subjects contributed by 6 global collaborators. The sample metadata nearly always contained a de-identified subject ID, COVID-19 status, age in years and sex. Where available, HLA class I and class II types were taken from metadata supplied by the sample provider and were not determined by assay-based typing.

The CDR3 covers 15 residues, taking in both the cysteine and the phenylalanine. Kept here is only the CDR3 DNA, which spans 45 bases and is read in frame from base 1. CDR1 and CDR2, looked up from the germline V gene (reference sequence), are MNHEY and SMNVEV. V lost 5 bases and J lost 5 bases; the stretch between them is 19 bases long. This clone has a handful of counts. Its antigen is still unknown. No much larger clone exists at a distance of one base, and base qualities are not known. The paper as a whole reports these results and caveats: The amount of clinical and demographic metadata varied by source and participant and was provided uncurated.

Whole blood was collected in K2EDTA tubes by collaborating institutions according to the institutions' own protocols. Collaborator samples were shipped for TCRbeta analysis as frozen whole blood, isolated PBMCs, or DNA extracted from either sample type. The immunoSEQ Assay, a bias-controlled multiplex PCR, was used to amplify TCRbeta CDR3 regions from genomic DNA. The paper's data handling went like this. Within the assay, amplification of reference gene primers was used to estimate how many nucleated cells each sample contained. To quantify the absolute abundance of each unique TCRbeta CDR3 rearrangement, sequence reads were collapsed and filtered. For each sample, productive Simpson clonality was calculated as the square root of Simpson's diversity index across productive rearrangements. TCRdb re-hosts the immuneACCESS table, in-frame sequences only. Its copies lack some clones; in the studies checked, an unresolved V gene accounts for under half of them, and the cause for the rest is not known. Clone size and V and J calls were adopted from that table, with D and trimming inferred from the DNA. For this sample there are about 15,000 clones; 86% appear just once. The ten largest account for 40% to 60% of the sample.

The sample was peripheral blood. The TCR sequence derives from a man in his 60s with acute or convalescent COVID-19. The chain uses TRBV27 and TRBJ2-7; TRBD1 could be the D gene, as 6 bases match. The CDR3 amino acid sequence is: CASSVQGEGFDEQYF. The DNA sequence is TGTGCCAGCAGTGTACAGGGAGAAGGCTTCGACGAGCAGTACTTC.